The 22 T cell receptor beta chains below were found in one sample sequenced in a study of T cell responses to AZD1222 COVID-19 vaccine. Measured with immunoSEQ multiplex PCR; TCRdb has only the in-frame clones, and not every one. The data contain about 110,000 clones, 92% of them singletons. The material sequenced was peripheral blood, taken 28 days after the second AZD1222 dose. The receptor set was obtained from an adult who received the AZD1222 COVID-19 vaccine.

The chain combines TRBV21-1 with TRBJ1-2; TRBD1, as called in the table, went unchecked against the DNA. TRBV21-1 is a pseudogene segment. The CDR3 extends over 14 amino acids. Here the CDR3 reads CASSKDNIPYGYTF. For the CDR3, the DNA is TGTGCCAGCAGCAAAGACAATATCCCCTATGGCTACACCTTC.

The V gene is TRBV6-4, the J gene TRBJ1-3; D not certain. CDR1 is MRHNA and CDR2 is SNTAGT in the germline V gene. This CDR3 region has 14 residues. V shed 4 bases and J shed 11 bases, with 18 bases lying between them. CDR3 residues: CASSAGSGAFPIYF. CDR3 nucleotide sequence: TGTGCCAGCAGTGCCGGCTCCGGAGCGTTCCCCATATATTTT.

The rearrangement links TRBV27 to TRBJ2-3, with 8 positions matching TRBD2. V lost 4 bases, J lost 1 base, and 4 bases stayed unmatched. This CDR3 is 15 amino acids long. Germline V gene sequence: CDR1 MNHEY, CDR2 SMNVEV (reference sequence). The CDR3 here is CASSWISGGTDTQYF. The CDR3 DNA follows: TGTGCCAGCAGTTGGATTAGCGGGGGCACAGATACGCAGTATTTT.

CDR3 region: CASSLVDRGTYEQYF. The CDR3, as DNA: TGTGCCAGCAGCTTAGTGGACAGGGGGACCTACGAGCAGTACTTC. The chain carries TRBV7-2 and TRBJ2-7, with 10 bases matching TRBD1. V was clipped by 1 base and J by 2 bases; unmatched bases: 2. The length of the CDR3 is 15 residues. CDR1 and CDR2 from the germline V gene are SGHTA and FQGNSA.

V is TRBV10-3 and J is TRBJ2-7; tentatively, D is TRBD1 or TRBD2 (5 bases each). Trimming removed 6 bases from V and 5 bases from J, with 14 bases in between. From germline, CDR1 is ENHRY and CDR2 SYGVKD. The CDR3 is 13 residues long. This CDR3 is CAIRGTVPDEQYF. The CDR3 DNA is TGTGCCATCAGGGGGACGGTCCCCGACGAGCAGTACTTC.

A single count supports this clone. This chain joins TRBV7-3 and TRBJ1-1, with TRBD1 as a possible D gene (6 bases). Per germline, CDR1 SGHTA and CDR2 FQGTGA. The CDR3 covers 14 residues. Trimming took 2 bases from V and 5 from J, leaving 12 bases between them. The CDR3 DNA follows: TGTGCCAGCAGCTTATATAGGGACAAGACTGAAGCTTTCTTT. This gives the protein CASSLYRDKTEAFF.

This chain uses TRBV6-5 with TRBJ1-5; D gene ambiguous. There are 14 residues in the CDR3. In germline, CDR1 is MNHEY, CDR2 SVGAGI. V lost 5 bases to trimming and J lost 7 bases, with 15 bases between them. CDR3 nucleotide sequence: TGTGCCAGCAGTAGACAACTCGCGAGGCAGCCCCAGCATTTT. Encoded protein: CASSRQLARQPQHF.

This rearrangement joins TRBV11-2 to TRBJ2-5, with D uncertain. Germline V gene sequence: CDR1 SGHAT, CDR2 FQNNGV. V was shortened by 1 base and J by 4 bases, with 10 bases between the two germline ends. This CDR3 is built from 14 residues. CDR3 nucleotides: TGTGCCAGCAGCTTAGGCCTAGTTCCAGAGACCCAGTACTTC. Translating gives CASSLGLVPETQYF.

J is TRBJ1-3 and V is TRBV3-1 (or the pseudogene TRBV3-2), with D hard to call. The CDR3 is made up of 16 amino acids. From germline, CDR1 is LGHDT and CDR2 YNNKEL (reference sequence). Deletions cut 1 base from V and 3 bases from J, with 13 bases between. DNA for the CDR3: TGTGCCAGCAGCCAAGGAGGGTTCCCTATTGGAAACACCATATATTTT. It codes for CASSQGGFPIGNTIYF.

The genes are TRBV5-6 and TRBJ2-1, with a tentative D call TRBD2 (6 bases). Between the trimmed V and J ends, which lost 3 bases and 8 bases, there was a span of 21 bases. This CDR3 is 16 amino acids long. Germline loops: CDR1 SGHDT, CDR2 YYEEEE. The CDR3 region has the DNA TGTGCCAGCAGCTGGTCCCATGGCGGGGTGTATGATGAGCAGTTCTTC. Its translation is CASSWSHGGVYDEQFF. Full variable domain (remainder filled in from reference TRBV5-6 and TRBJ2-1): DAGVTQSPTHLIKTRGQQVTLRCSPKSGHDTVSWYQQALGQGPQFIFQYYEEEERQRGNFPDRFSGHQFPNYSSELNVNALLLGDSALYLCASSWSHGGVYDEQFFGPGTRLTVL.

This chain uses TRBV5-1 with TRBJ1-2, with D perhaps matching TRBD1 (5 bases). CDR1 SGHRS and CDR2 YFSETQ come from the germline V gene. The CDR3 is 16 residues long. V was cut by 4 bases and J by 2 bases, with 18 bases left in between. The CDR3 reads CASSRQGRTPNYGYTF. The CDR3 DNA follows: TGCGCCAGCAGCCGCCAGGGTCGCACCCCCAACTATGGCTACACCTTC.

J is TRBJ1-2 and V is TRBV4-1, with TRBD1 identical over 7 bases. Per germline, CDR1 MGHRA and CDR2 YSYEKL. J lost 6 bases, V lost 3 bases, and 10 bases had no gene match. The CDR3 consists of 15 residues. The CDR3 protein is CASSQASQGTHGYTF. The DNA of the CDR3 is TGCGCCAGCAGCCAGGCGTCACAGGGGACTCATGGCTACACCTTC.

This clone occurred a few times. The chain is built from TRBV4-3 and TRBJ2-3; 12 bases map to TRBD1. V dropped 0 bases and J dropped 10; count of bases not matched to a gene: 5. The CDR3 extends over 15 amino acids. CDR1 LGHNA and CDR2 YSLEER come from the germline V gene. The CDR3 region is CASSQEGQGARAQYF. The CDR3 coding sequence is TGCGCCAGCAGCCAAGAGGGACAGGGGGCGCGGGCGCAGTATTTT.

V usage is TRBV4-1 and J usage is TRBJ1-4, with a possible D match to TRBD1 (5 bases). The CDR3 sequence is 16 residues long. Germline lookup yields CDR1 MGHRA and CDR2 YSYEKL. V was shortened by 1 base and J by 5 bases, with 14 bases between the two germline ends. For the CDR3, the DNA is TGCGCCAGCAGCCAAGGGGTAGGGGTAAGGAATGAAAAACTGTTTTTT. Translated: CASSQGVGVRNEKLFF.

DNA of the CDR3: TGTGCCAGCAGCCAAGCGGACGCTAAACTGTTTTTT. Translated: CASSQADAKLFF. This sequence joins TRBV14 and TRBJ1-4; D not resolved. The V and J ends lost 1 base and 11 bases respectively, with 8 bases between them. This CDR3 contains 12 residues. Per germline, CDR1 SGHDN and CDR2 FVKESK.

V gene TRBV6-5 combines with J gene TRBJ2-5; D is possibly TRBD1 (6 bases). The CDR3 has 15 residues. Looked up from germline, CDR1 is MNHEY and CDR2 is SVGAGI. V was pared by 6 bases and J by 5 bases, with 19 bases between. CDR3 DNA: TGTGCCAGCAGGGAGAGCAGGGGCCTGGTGGAGACCCAGTACTTC. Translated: CASRESRGLVETQYF.

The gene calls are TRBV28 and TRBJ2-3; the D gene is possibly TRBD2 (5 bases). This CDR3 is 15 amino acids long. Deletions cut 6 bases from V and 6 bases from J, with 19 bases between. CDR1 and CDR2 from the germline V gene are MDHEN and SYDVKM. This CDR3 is CASSIRTARRDTQYF. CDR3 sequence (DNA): TGTGCCAGCAGCATAAGGACCGCCCGGAGGGATACGCAGTATTTT.

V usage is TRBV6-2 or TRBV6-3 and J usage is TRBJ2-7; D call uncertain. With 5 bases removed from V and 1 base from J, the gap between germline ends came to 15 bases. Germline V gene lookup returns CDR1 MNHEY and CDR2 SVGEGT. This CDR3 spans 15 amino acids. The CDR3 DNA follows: TGTGCCAGCAGTGGGGTGGTCGATAGTTCCTACGAGCAGTACTTC. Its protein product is CASSGVVDSSYEQYF.

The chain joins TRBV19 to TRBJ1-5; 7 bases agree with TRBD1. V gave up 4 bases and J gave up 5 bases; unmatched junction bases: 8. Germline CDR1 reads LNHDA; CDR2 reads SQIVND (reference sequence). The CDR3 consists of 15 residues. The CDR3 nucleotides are TGTGCCAGTAGTACCCAGAGACAGGGTTATCAGCCCCAGCATTTT. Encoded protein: CASSTQRQGYQPQHF.

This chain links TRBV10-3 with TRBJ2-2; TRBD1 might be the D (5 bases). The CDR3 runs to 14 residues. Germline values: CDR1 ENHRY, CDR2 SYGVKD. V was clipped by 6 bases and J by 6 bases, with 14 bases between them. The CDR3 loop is CAIRERGGAGELFF. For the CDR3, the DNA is TGTGCCATCAGGGAAAGGGGCGGCGCCGGGGAGCTGTTTTTT.

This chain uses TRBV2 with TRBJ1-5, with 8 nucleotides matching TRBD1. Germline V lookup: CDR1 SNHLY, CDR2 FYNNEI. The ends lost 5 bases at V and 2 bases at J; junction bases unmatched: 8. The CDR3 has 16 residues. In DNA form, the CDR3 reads TGTGCCAGCAGTCTAGGACAGGGTGGGGGCAATCAGCCCCAGCATTTT. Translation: CASSLGQGGGNQPQHF. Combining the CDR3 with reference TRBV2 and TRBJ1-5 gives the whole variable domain EPEVTQTPSHQVTQMGQEVILRCVPISNHLYFYWYRQILGQKVEFLVSFYNNEISEKSEIFDDQFSVERPDGSNFTLKIRSTKLEDSAMYFCASSLGQGGGNQPQHFGDGTRLSIL.

The CDR3 DNA reads as TGTGCCAGCAGCTTTAAGGGTTATGGCTACACCTTC. This codes for CASSFKGYGYTF. The V call is TRBV7-2, the J call TRBJ1-2; no reliable D call. This CDR3 spans 12 amino acids. Deletions cut 3 bases from V and 5 bases from J, with 7 bases between. CDR1 is SGHTA and CDR2 is FQGNSA in the germline V gene.